A selection of T cell receptor beta chains follows, all from one sample in a study of a mutant IDH1 vaccine in newly diagnosed glioma. These receptors' antigens are unknown. TCRdb's table, derived via immunoSEQ multiplex PCR, lists solely in-frame clones and lacks some. The profile shows 45,000 to 65,000 clones, 90% to 95% of them singletons. Sample: PBMCs, taken from a glioma patient whose treatment included an IDH1 peptide vaccine. These receptors came from a man in his forties or fifties with glioma. CDR3s include the opening cysteine and the closing phenylalanine or tryptophan. The order of the fields is CDR3 DNA, CDR3 protein, D gene, J gene, clone size, V gene. The D gene is left open where the match is weak. Clone size is shown for a subset of rows, as once, few, many or a class of expanded clone.

TGTGCCAGCAGCGTAGTGTCGACCGGGGAGCTGTTTTTT	CASSVVSTGELFF	-	TRBJ2-2	-	TRBV9
TGTGCCAGCAGTGAGTGGGGGGAGGGTCAGCCCCAGCATTTT	CASSEWGEGQPQHF	-	TRBJ1-5	-	TRBV6-1
TGTGCCAGCAGTGCCAGGACTAGCGGGACATTTCACAATGAGCAGTTCTTC	CASSARTSGTFHNEQFF	TRBD2	TRBJ2-1	-	TRBV6-1
TGTGCCAGTTCCGGGACTAGCGGGGTATTATACCTCGGCGGTGAGCAGTTCTTC	CASSGTSGVLYLGGEQFF	TRBD2	TRBJ2-1	few	TRBV19
TGTGCCAGCAGCGCCTACCTTGCGGGCTACACCTTC	CASSAYLAGYTF	-	TRBJ1-2	-	TRBV28
TGTGCCAGCAGCCCGATGGCTCCTGGGGTCTATGGCTACACCTTC	CASSPMAPGVYGYTF	-	TRBJ1-2	-	TRBV5-6
TGTGCCAGCAGCTTAGGACAGTTGAGCAATCAGCCCCAGCATTTT	CASSLGQLSNQPQHF	-	TRBJ1-5	-	TRBV7-2
TGTGCCAGCAGCCGGACTAGCGGGGCTGCGAACACCGGGGAGCTGTTTTTT	CASSRTSGAANTGELFF	TRBD2	TRBJ2-2	-	TRBV5-8
TGCGCCAGCAGCTTGGAGCAGTTCTCTGGGGCCAACGTCCTGACTTTC	CASSLEQFSGANVLTF	-	TRBJ2-6	-	TRBV5-1
TGTGCCAGCAGCTTAGGCGGGACAGGGGGCGAGCAGTACTTC	CASSLGGTGGEQYF	TRBD1	TRBJ2-7	-	TRBV11-2
TGCGCCAGCAGCTTGTCAGGGGGCAATGAAAAACTGTTTTTT	CASSLSGGNEKLFF	TRBD1	TRBJ1-4	few	TRBV5-1
TGTGCCAGCAGTGGGGACCCGGGGGCGGGTGAGCAGTACTTC	CASSGDPGAGEQYF	-	TRBJ2-7	few	TRBV6-1
TGTGCCAGCAGTCCAGCCTACGAGCAGTACTTC	CASSPAYEQYF	-	TRBJ2-7	-	TRBV6-1